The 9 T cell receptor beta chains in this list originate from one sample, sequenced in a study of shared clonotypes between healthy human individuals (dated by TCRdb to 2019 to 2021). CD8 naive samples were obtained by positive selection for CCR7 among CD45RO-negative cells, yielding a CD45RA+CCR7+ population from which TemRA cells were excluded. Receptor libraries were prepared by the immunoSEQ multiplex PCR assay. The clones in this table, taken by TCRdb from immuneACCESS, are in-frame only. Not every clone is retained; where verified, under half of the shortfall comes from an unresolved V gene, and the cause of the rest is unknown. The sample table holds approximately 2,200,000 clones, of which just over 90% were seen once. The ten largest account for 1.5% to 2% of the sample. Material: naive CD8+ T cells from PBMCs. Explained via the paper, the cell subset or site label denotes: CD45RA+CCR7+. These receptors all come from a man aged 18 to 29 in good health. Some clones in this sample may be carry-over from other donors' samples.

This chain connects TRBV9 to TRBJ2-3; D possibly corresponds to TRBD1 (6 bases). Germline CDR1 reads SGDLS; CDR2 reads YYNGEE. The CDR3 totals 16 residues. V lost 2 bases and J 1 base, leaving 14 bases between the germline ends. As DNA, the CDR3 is TGTGCCAGCAGCGTGTATGGGGGCAAGGGCACAGATACGCAGTATTTT. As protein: CASSVYGGKGTDTQYF.

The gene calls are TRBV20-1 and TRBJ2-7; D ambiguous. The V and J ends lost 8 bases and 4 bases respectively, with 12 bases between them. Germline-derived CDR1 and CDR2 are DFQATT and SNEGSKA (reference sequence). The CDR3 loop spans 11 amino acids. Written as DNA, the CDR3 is TGCAGTACCAGTCAAGGGTACGAGCAGTACTTC. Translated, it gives CSTSQGYEQYF.

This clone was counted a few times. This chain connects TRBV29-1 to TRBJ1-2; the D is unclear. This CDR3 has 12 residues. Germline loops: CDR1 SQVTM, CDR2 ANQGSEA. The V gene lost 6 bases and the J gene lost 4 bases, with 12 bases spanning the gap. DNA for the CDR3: TGCAGCGTGCGGACGGACCGCTATGGCTACACCTTC. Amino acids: CSVRTDRYGYTF.

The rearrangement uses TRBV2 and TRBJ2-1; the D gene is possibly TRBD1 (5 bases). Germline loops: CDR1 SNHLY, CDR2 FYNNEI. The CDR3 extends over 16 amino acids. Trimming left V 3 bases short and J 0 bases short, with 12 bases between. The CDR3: CASSEGPLSSYNEQFF. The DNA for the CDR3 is TGTGCCAGCAGTGAGGGGCCCTTGAGCTCCTACAATGAGCAGTTCTTC. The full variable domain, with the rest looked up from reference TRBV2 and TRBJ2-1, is EPEVTQTPSHQVTQMGQEVILRCVPISNHLYFYWYRQILGQKVEFLVSFYNNEISEKSEIFDDQFSVERPDGSNFTLKIRSTKLEDSAMYFCASSEGPLSSYNEQFFGPGTRLTVL.

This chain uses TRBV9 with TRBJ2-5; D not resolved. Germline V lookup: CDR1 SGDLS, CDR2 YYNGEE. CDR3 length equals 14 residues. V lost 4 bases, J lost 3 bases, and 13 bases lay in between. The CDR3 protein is CASSPDVGKETQYF. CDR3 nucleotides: TGTGCCAGCAGCCCAGACGTGGGAAAAGAGACCCAGTACTTC. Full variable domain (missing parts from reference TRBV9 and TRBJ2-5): DSGVTQTPKHLITATGQRVTLRCSPRSGDLSVYWYQQSLDQGLQFLIQYYNGEERAKGNILERFSAQQFPDLHSELNLSSLELGDSALYFCASSPDVGKETQYFGPGTRLLVL.

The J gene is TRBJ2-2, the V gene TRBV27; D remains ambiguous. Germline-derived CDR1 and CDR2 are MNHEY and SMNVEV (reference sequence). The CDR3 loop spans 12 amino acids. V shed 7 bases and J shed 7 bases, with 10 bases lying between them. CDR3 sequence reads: CASKDGIGELFF. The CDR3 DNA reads TGTGCCAGCAAGGATGGAATCGGGGAGCTGTTTTTT.

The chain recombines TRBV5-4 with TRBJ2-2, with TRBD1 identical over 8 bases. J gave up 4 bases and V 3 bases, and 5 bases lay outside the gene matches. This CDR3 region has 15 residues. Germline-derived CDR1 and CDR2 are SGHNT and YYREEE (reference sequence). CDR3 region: CASSWDRRSTGELFF. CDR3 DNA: TGTGCCAGCAGCTGGGACAGGAGGAGCACCGGGGAGCTGTTTTTT.

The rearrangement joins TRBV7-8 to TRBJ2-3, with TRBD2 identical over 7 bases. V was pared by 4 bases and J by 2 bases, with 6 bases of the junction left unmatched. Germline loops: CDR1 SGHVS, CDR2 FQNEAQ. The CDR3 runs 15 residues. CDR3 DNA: TGTGCCAGCAGCTCGAACCGGGACTACACAGATACGCAGTATTTT. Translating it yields CASSSNRDYTDTQYF.

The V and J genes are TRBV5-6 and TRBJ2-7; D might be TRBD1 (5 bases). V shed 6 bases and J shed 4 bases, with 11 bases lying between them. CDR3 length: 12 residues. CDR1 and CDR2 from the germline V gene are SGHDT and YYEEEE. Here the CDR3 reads CASTQGPYEQYF. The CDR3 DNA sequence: TGTGCCAGCACCCAGGGCCCTTACGAGCAGTACTTC.